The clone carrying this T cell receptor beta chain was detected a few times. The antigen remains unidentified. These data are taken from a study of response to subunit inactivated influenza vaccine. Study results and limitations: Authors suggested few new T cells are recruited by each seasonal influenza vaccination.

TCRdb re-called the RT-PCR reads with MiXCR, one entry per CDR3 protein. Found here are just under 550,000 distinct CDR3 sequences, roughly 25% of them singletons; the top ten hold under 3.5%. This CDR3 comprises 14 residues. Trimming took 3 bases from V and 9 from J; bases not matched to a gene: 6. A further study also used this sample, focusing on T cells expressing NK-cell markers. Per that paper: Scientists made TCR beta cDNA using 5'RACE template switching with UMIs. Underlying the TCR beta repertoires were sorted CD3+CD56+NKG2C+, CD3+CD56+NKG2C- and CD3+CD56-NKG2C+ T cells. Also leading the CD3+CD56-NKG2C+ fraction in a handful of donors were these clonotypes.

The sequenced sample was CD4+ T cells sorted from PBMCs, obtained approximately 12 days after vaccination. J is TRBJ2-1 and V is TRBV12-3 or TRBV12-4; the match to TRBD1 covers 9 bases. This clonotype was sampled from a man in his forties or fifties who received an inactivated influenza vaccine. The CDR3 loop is CASSFQDRGTEQFF. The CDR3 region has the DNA TGTGCCAGCAGTTTTCAAGACAGGGGGACTGAGCAGTTCTTC.